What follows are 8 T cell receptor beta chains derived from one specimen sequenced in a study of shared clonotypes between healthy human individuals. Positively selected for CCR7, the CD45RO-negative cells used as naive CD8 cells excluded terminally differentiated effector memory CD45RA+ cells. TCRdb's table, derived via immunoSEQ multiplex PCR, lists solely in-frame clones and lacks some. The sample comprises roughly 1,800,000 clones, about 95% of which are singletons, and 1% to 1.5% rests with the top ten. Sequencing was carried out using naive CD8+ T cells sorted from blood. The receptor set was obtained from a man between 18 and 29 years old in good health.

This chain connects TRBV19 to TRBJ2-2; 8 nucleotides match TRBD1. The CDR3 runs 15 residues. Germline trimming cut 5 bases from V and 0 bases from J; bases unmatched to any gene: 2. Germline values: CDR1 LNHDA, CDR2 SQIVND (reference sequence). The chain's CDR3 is CASSRTGPNTGELFF. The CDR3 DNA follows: TGTGCCAGTAGTCGGACAGGGCCGAACACCGGGGAGCTGTTTTTT.

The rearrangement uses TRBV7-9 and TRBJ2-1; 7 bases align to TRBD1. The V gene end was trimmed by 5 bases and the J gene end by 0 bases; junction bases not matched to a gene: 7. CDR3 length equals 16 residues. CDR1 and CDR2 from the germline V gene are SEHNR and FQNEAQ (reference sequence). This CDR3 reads CASSRLQGSSYNEQFF. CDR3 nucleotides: TGTGCCAGCAGCCGCCTACAGGGGAGCTCCTACAATGAGCAGTTCTTC.

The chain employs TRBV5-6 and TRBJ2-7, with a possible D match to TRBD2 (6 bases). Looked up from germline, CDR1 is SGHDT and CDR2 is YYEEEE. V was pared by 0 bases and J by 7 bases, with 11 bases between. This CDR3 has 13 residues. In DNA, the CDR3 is TGTGCCAGCAGCTTGGAGGCAGGGAGGGAGCAGTACTTC. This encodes CASSLEAGREQYF.

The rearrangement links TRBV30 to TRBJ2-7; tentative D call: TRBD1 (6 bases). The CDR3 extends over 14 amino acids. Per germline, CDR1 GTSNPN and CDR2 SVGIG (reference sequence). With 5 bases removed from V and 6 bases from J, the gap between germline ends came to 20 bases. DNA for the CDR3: TGTGCCTGGGAGACAGGTCCCTCTCGGGTCGAGCAGTACTTC. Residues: CAWETGPSRVEQYF.

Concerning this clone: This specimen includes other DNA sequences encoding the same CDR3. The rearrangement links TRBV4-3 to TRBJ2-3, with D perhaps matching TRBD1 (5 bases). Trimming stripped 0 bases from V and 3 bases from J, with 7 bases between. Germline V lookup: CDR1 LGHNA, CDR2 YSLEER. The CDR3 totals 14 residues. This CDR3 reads CASSQDRGTDTQYF. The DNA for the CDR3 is TGCGCCAGCAGCCAAGATAGGGGAACAGATACGCAGTATTTT.

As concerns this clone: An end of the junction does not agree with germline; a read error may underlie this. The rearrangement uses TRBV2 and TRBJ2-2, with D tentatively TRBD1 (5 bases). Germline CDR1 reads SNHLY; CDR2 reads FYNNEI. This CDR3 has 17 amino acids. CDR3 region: CASSEAPFAGNSGELFF. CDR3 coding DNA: TGTGCCAGCAGTGAAGCGCCCTTCGCAGGGAACTCCGGGGAGCTGTTTTTT.

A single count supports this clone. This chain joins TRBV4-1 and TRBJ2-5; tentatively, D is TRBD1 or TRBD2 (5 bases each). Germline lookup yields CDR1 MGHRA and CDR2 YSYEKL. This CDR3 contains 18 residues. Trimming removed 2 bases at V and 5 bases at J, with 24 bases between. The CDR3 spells CASSQIGPRGWERETQYF. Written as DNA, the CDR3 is TGCGCCAGCAGCCAAATAGGACCGAGGGGCTGGGAGAGGGAGACCCAGTACTTC.

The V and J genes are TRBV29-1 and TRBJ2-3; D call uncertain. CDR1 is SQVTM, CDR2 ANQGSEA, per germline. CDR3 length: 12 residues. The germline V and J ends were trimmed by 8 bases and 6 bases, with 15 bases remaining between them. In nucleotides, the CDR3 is TGCAGCCCCGAAACTACTCGGGATACGCAGTATTTT. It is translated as CSPETTRDTQYF.